Detailed here is one TCR beta chain. The protocol was immunoSEQ multiplex PCR, while the TCRdb copy is restricted to in-frame clones and leaves out a portion. The sample records a few hundred thousand clones, nearly 90% being singletons. This entry belongs to a study of blood T cell repertoires in COVID-19. Cohorts were assigned according to the clinical history that participants reported. Material: PBMCs or T cells enriched from blood (not recorded which). The TCR sequence derives from a young woman with acute COVID-19.

The CDR3 sequence: CASRPGMNTEAFF. For the CDR3, the DNA is TGCGCCAGCAGGCCCGGGATGAACACTGAAGCTTTCTTT. The chain is built from TRBV5-1 and TRBJ1-1; D is uncertain. The length of the CDR3 is 13 residues. Trimming removed 5 bases from V and 0 bases from J, with 8 bases in between. Germline CDR1 and CDR2: SGHRS and YFSETQ.